This T cell receptor beta chain was documented in a study of cytomegalovirus exposure and HLA in healthy donors. Findings and caveats of the study: There were a few CMV-associated chains whose specificity for CMV antigens was confirmed in vitro. Researchers counted roughly 150 TCR beta chains as cytomegalovirus-associated. Reports showed the classifier diagnosing cytomegalovirus status with high specificity and sensitivity.

Germline V gene data show CDR1 as SNHLY and CDR2 as FYNNEI. V was clipped by 8 bases and J by 4 bases; unmatched bases: 9. The CDR3 totals 14 residues. The data were produced by immunoSEQ multiplex PCR, yet TCRdb's version contains in-frame clones alone and is incomplete. This table has fewer than 200,000 clones, roughly 86% appearing once. As for this clone: Its antigen is as yet unknown.

Specimen: PBMCs. The sequence came from a young man in good health and CMV-seropositive. The J gene is TRBJ1-1, the V gene TRBV2; 8 nucleotides line up with TRBD1. The CDR3 nucleotides read TGTGCCAGCGGAATACAGGGGGTAGGCACTGAAGCTTTCTTT. Translation: CASGIQGVGTEAFF.